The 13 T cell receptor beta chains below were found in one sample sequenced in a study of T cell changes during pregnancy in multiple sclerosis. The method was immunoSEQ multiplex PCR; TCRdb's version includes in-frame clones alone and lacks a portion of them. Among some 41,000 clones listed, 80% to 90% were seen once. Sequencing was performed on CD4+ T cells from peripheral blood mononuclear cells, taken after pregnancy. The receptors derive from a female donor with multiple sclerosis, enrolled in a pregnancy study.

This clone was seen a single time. The CDR3 protein is CASSLGTLYGYTF. In DNA form, the CDR3 reads TGTGCCAGTAGTCTCGGGACACTCTATGGCTACACCTTC. The chain carries TRBV19 and TRBJ1-2, with D perhaps TRBD1 (6 bases). Per the germline V gene, CDR1 is LNHDA and CDR2 is SQIVND (reference sequence). The CDR3 contains 13 residues. V was shortened by 5 bases and J by 4 bases, with 11 bases between the two germline ends.

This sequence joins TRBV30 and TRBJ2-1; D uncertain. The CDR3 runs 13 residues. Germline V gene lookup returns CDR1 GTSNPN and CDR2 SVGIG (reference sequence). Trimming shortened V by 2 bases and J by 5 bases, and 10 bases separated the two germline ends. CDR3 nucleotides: TGTGCCTGGAGTAGTAATCAGGACAATGAGCAGTTCTTC. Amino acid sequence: CAWSSNQDNEQFF. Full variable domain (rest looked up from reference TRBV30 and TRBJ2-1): SQTIHQWPATLVQPVGSPLSLECTVEGTSNPNLYWYRQAAGRGLQLLFYSVGIGQISSEVPQNLSASRPQDRQFILSSKKLLLSDSGFYLCAWSSNQDNEQFFGPGTRLTVL.

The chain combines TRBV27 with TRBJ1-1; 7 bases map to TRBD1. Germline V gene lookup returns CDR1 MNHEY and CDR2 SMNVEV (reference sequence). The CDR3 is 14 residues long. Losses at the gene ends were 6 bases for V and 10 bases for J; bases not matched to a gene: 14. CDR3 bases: TGTGCCAGCAGGGCAACAGGGGCCCATAAAGGAGCTTTCTTT. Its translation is CASRATGAHKGAFF.

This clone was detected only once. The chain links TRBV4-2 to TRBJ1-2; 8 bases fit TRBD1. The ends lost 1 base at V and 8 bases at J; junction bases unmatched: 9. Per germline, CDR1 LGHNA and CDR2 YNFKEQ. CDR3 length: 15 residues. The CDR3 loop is CASSQVFPGGGGYTF. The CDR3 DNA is TGTGCCAGCAGCCAAGTCTTCCCAGGGGGCGGAGGCTACACCTTC.

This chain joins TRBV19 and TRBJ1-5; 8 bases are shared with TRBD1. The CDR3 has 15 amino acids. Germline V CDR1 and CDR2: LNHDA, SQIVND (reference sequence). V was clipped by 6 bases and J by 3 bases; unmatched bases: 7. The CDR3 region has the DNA TGTGCCAGTAGAACCGGGACAGGTTACAATCAGCCCCAGCATTTT. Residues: CASRTGTGYNQPQHF.

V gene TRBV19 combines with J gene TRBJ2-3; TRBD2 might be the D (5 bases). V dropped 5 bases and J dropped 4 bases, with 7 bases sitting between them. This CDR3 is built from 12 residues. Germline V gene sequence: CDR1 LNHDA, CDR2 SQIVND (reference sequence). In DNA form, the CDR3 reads TGTGCCAGTAGTTCGAGGGCAGATACGCAGTATTTT. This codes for CASSSRADTQYF.

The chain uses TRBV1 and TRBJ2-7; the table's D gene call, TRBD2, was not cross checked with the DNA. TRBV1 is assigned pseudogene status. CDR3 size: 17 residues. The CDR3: CTSSQVRLAIEGYEQYF. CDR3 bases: TGCACCAGCAGCCAAGTCAGACTCGCTATCGAGGGCTACGAGCAGTACTTC.

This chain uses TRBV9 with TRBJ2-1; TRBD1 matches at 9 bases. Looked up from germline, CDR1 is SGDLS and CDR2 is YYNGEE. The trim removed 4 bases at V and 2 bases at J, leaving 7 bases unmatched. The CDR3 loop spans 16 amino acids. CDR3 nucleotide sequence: TGTGCCAGCAGCCCCCGGGACAGGGACACCTACAATGAGCAGTTCTTC. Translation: CASSPRDRDTYNEQFF.

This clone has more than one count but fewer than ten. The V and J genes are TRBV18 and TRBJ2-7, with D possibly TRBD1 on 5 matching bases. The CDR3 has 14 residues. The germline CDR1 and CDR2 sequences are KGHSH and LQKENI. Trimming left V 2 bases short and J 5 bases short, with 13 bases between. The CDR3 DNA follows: TGTGCCAGCTCACCAGGGGCCTCTGTGGACGAGCAGTACTTC. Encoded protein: CASSPGASVDEQYF.

CDR3 region: CASSLSGSSYNEQFF. The CDR3 DNA reads as TGCGCCAGCAGCTTGAGCGGGAGCTCCTACAATGAGCAGTTCTTC. The rearrangement links TRBV5-1 to TRBJ2-1; 8 positions match TRBD2. The CDR3 runs to 15 residues. V lost 1 base to trimming and J lost 0 bases; unmatched junction nucleotides: 0. The V gene's germline CDR1 is SGHRS and CDR2 YFSETQ.

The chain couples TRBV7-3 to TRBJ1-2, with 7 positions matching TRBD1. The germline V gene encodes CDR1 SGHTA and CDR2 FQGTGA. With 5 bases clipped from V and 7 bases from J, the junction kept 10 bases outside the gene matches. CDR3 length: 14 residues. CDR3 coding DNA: TGTGCCAGCAGCGTAGTACAGGGGACTAGTGGCTACACCTTC. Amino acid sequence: CASSVVQGTSGYTF.

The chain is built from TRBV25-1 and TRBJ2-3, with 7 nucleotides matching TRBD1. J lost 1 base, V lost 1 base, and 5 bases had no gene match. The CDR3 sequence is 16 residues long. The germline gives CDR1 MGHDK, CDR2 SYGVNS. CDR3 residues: CASSESLGQRTDTQYF. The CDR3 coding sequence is TGTGCCAGCAGTGAATCACTGGGACAGCGCACAGATACGCAGTATTTT.

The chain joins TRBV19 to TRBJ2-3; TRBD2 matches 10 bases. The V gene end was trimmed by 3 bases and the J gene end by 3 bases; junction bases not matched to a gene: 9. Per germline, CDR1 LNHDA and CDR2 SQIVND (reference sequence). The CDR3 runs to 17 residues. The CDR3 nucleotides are TGTGCCAGTAGTATTGGGCTAGCGGGAGTGGGGACAGATACGCAGTATTTT. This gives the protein CASSIGLAGVGTDTQYF.